The 8 T cell receptor beta chains presented below share a single source sample, sequenced in a study of molecular identifiers for immune sequencing clone quantification. TCRdb redid the calling of the PCR reads with MiXCR, one entry per CDR3 protein. The sample contains some 97,000 distinct CDR3 sequences, roughly a third of which appear only once. Sequencing used naive CD8+ T cells from blood, with Jurkat cell RNA spiked in. Described subset: FACS-sorted CD8+CD4-CCR7+CD45RA+ naive T cells. These receptors were obtained from a human donor in good health. Some libraries in this study had Jurkat cell RNA spiked in.

Of note for this clonotype: One base away lies a much larger clone, so this may be a sequencing read error. This chain connects TRBV13 to TRBJ1-1; D is uncertain. From germline, CDR1 is PRHDT and CDR2 FYEKMQ (reference sequence). Trimming removed 5 bases at V and 7 bases at J, with 11 bases between. The length of the CDR3 is 12 residues. The CDR3 DNA reads as TGTGCCAGCAGCAGCTCAAATGTTGAAGCTTTCTTT. Its protein is CASSSSNVEAFF.

This clonotype was seen many times. The CDR3 spells CASSFWVGTEVLEQYF. CDR3 coding DNA: TGTGCCAGCAGTTTCTGGGTTGGGACAGAAGTACTTGAGCAGTACTTC. This sequence joins TRBV28 and TRBJ2-7; 7 positions match TRBD1. Germline trimming cut 3 bases from V and 7 bases from J; bases unmatched to any gene: 15. Per germline, CDR1 MDHEN and CDR2 SYDVKM. This CDR3 region has 16 residues.

This chain joins TRBV2 and TRBJ2-5; D not certain. CDR1 SNHLY and CDR2 FYNNEI come from the germline V gene. V was trimmed by 2 bases and J by 2 bases, leaving 9 bases between them. This CDR3 spans 14 amino acids. As DNA, the CDR3 is TGTGCCAGCAGTGAACGGTCAGTTCAAGAGACCCAGTACTTC. Its translation: CASSERSVQETQYF.

Comments on this clonotype: An end of the junction differs from the germline gene, which may be a read error. The rearrangement joins TRBV28 to TRBJ1-4; no reliable D call. Germline-derived CDR1 and CDR2 are MDHEN and SYDVKM. The CDR3 totals 12 residues. CDR3 nucleotide sequence: TGTGCCAGCAGTTTGCAGAATGTAAAACTGTTTTTT. It encodes CASSLQNVKLFF.

CDR3 in amino acids: CASSSRTSGRDTQYF. In DNA form, the CDR3 reads TGTGCCAGCAGCTCCAGGACTAGCGGGAGGGATACGCAGTATTTT. The genes are TRBV7-9 and TRBJ2-3, with 14 bases identical to TRBD2. Per germline, CDR1 SEHNR and CDR2 FQNEAQ (reference sequence). V lost 4 bases, J lost 6 bases, and 3 bases stayed unmatched. CDR3 length equals 15 residues.

Of note for this clonotype: A clone one base away is much larger, so this may be a read error. The chain uses TRBV20-1 and TRBJ2-3; a weak D match, TRBD1 (5 bases). Trimming pared 5 bases from V and 5 bases from J, leaving 14 bases between. CDR1 DFQATT and CDR2 SNEGSKA come from the germline V gene (reference sequence). The CDR3 runs to 13 residues. The CDR3 reads CSAYRSLVDTQYF. Written as DNA, the CDR3 is TGCAGTGCTTACAGGTCCCTAGTAGATACGCAGTATTTT.

CDR3 in DNA: TGTGCCAGCAGCGTAGATGGCGGGAGTGGTGACACAGATACGCAGTATTTT. It translates to CASSVDGGSGDTDTQYF. The J gene is TRBJ2-3, the V gene TRBV9; 7 bases line up with TRBD2. Trimming removed 0 bases from V and 2 bases from J; junction bases left unmatched: 9. Germline CDR1 SGDLS, CDR2 YYNGEE. CDR3 length: 17 residues.

This chain uses TRBV15 with TRBJ2-2; D ambiguous. Germline-derived CDR1 and CDR2 are LNHNV and YYDKDF (reference sequence). The length of the CDR3 is 14 residues. V lost 2 bases, J lost 8 bases, and 12 bases lay in between. The CDR3 bases are TGTGCCACCAGCAGACTCCTCACTGAGGGGGAGCTGTTTTTT. Protein: CATSRLLTEGELFF.